This TCR beta chain stems from a study of blood T cell repertoires in COVID-19. Across the whole study: In each case, the material was cDNA or gDNA derived from T cells, B-cell-depleted T cells, or PBMCs.

Only in-frame clones appear in the TCRdb table, and some are missing; sequencing was by immunoSEQ multiplex PCR. This table has fewer than 350,000 clones, around 85% appearing once. Trimming took off 1 base at V and 13 bases at J, with 16 bases between the two ends. The CDR3 is 13 residues long. Germline values: CDR1 LGHNA, CDR2 YNFKEQ. This study enrolled people aged about 18 to 90 from about 24 US geographic areas. Each participant's cohort was designated according to participant-reported clinical history. Either two negative PCRs, clearance, or symptom resolution qualified Cohort 3 donors as recovered.

The J gene is TRBJ2-5, the V gene TRBV4-2, with D tentatively TRBD2 (6 bases). This sequence was found in a woman aged 40-49 years who had recovered from COVID-19. Sequenced input: PBMCs or T cells enriched from blood (not recorded which). The CDR3 protein is CASSQVVGTPRYF. Here the CDR3 DNA reads TGTGCCAGCAGCCAAGTGGTGGGGACTCCGCGGTACTTC.